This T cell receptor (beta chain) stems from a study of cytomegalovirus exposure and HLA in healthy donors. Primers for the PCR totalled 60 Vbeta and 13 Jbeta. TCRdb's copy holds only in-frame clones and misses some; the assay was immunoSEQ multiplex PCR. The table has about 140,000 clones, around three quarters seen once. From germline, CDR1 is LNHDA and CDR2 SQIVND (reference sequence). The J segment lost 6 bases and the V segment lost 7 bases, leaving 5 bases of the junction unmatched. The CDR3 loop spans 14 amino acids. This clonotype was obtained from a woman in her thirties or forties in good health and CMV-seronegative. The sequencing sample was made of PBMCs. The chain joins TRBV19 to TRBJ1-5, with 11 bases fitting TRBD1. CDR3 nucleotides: TGTGCCAGTAAAGGACAGGGGGCGTCTCAGCCCCAGCATTTT. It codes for CASKGQGASQPQHF.